The TCR beta chain under discussion was sequenced for a study of blood T cell repertoires in COVID-19. Participants were aged about 18 to 100 years from roughly 25 US areas. Only in-frame clones appear in the TCRdb table, and some are missing; sequencing was by immunoSEQ multiplex PCR. The repertoire has 150,000 to 200,000 clones, 84% of them found once; the top ten carry roughly 15%. The CDR3 consists of 15 residues. CDR1 MNHEY and CDR2 SMNVEV come from the germline V gene (reference sequence). Trimming took 0 bases from V and 4 from J; bases not matched to a gene: 4. The chain combines TRBV27 with TRBJ2-7; the match to TRBD1 covers 9 bases. The receptor was derived from a man in his fifties who had recovered from COVID-19. The sample consisted of PBMCs or T cells enriched from blood (not recorded which). Written as DNA, the CDR3 is TGTGCCAGCAGTTTATCGTGGGACAGGGAATACGAGCAGTACTTC. Its protein is CASSLSWDREYEQYF.